This T cell receptor beta chain was retrieved from a study of cytomegalovirus exposure and HLA in healthy donors. With 0 bases removed from V and 4 bases from J, the gap between germline ends came to 4 bases. Germline CDR1 reads KGHSH; CDR2 reads LQKENI. The CDR3 runs to 13 residues. Primers for the PCR totalled 60 Vbeta and 13 Jbeta. Using immunoSEQ multiplex PCR, the repertoire was profiled, and TCRdb retains in-frame clones only, with some absent. The sample has 150,000 or so clones, 65% to 80% seen once. The TCR sequence derives from a man younger than 35 in good health and CMV-seronegative. J is TRBJ1-5 and V is TRBV18; no clear D gene. Sequenced: PBMCs. In nucleotides, the CDR3 is TGTGCCAGCTCACCACCTGAGAATCAGCCCCAGCATTTT. This sequence encodes CASSPPENQPQHF.